The clone carrying this T cell receptor (beta chain) ranks as medium-sized. Germline V CDR1 and CDR2: MNHEY, SMNVEV (reference sequence). V gave up 4 bases and J gave up 2 bases; unmatched junction bases: 10. The CDR3 sequence is 17 residues long. TCR beta rearrangements were amplified from peripheral blood genomic DNA. The source of the sample is a study of T cell repertoires in aging, cancer and after chemotherapy. Rearranged V-D-J TRB sequences were amplified with a mixed TRB-A/B primer pool. TCRdb independently ran MiXCR on the multiplex PCR reads; one entry per CDR3 protein. The table has more than 650 distinct CDR3 sequences, roughly 25% seen once; the top ten hold approximately 52%.

J is TRBJ2-3 and V is TRBV27; 9 bases map to TRBD1. Sequences were obtained from blood. This receptor was obtained from a human donor with a solid tumor. CDR3 DNA sequence: TGTGCCAGCAGTTCCCTCCCGACAGGGGGATACACAGATACGCAGTATTTT. It is translated as CASSSLPTGGYTDTQYF.